This entry lists 5 T cell receptor beta chains sequenced from one sample in a study of blood T cell repertoires in COVID-19. The data were produced by immunoSEQ multiplex PCR, yet TCRdb's version contains in-frame clones alone and is incomplete. The data show 390,000 or so clones, with about 83% seen just once and roughly a tenth held by the top ten. The sequenced sample was PBMCs or T cells enriched from blood (not recorded which). The receptors originated from a woman in her fifties or sixties who had recovered from COVID-19.

The J gene is TRBJ2-2, the V gene TRBV24-1, with unresolved D. This CDR3 region has 14 residues. V was clipped by 9 bases and J by 2 bases, with 12 bases between them. Germline assignment: CDR1 KGHDR and CDR2 SFDVKD. The CDR3 reads CATSSAVNTGELFF. DNA of the CDR3: TGTGCCACCTCCAGTGCAGTAAACACCGGGGAGCTGTTTTTT.

A note on this clone: Germline is not matched at one junction end, which may reflect a read error. V gene TRBV12-3 or TRBV12-4 combines with J gene TRBJ1-3; no clear D gene. CDR3 size: 12 residues. CDR3 protein: CASSLSQRRGNF. CDR3 nucleotides: TGTGCCAGCAGTTTATCTCAGCGGCGAGGGAATTTT.

This chain connects TRBV5-1 to TRBJ1-4; maybe TRBD1 (6 bases). This CDR3 contains 15 residues. The germline gives CDR1 SGHRS, CDR2 YFSETQ. V shed 3 bases and J shed 8 bases, with 17 bases lying between them. The DNA for the CDR3 is TGCGCCAGCAGCTCTGGGACAACCGGCAGGGAAAAACTGTTTTTT. Translation gives CASSSGTTGREKLFF.

The V and J genes are TRBV5-6 and TRBJ2-2, with 11 bases that match TRBD2. This CDR3 has 14 residues. V gave up 4 bases and J gave up 6 bases; unmatched junction bases: 2. Germline V CDR1 and CDR2: SGHDT, YYEEEE. DNA of the CDR3: TGTGCCAGCAGCCCGGGACTAGCGGCCGGGGAGCTGTTTTTT. It yields the protein CASSPGLAAGELFF.

This clone was counted a single time. V gene TRBV4-1 combines with J gene TRBJ1-4, with a possible D match to TRBD1 (5 bases). V gave up 0 bases and J gave up 4 bases, with 18 bases separating them. This CDR3 comprises 18 residues. In germline, CDR1 is MGHRA, CDR2 YSYEKL. As DNA, the CDR3 is TGCGCCAGCAGCCAAGATCGGTCTCGGGGAGGGGATAATGAAAAACTGTTTTTT. This encodes CASSQDRSRGGDNEKLFF.